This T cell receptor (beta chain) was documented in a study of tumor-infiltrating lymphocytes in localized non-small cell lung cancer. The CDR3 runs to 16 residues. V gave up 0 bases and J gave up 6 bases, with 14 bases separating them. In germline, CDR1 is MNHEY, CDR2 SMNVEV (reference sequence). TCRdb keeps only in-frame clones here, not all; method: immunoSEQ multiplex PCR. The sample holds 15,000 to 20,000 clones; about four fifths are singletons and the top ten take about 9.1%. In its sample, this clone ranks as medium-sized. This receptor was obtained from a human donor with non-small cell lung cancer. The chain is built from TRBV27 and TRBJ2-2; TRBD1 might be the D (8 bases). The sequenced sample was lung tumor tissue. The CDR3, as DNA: TGTGCCAGCAGTTTATCACAGGGGGGGGAAGCCGGGGAGCTGTTTTTT. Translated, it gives CASSLSQGGEAGELFF.